The rows below give T cell receptor beta chains drawn from one sample of a study of response to subunit inactivated influenza vaccine. MiXCR, run by TCRdb on the RT-PCR reads, gives a single entry per CDR3 protein. In the table there are about 700,000 distinct CDR3 sequences, approximately 15% of which are singletons. Source: PBMCs from blood, taken 14 to 15 days before vaccination. Every receptor here comes from a man aged 45-60 years who received an inactivated influenza vaccine. Both conserved end residues are part of each CDR3. Each record gives: J gene, CDR3 length, V gene, D gene, clone size, CDR3 DNA, CDR3 protein. The D gene is left open where the match is weak. The size of a clone is reported for some rows only, either as once, few or many, or as a class for expanded clones.

>TRBJ1-2|16|TRBV7-7|-|-
TGTGCTAGCAGCTTAAGTAGGGGGGAACCGGGGAGTGGCTACACCTTC
CASSLSRGEPGSGYTF
>TRBJ2-5|14|TRBV20-1|TRBD1|-
TGCAGTGCTAGACCGAGGACAGGGTGGGAGACCCAGTACTTC
CSARPRTGWETQYF
>TRBJ1-5|18|TRBV23-1|-|-
TGCGCCAGCAGTCCCCGGGGGGACCACTTTTATAGCAATCAGCCCCAGCATTTT
CASSPRGDHFYSNQPQHF
>TRBJ2-3|14|TRBV24-1|-|few
TGTGCCACCAGTGATCCGGGACCCACAGATACGCAGTATTTT
CATSDPGPTDTQYF
>TRBJ2-3|15|TRBV6-2/TRBV6-3|TRBD2|-
TGTGCCAGCAAGGAGGGACTAGCGGGGGGTTGGGCGCAGTATTTT
CASKEGLAGGWAQYF
>TRBJ2-7|16|TRBV12-3/TRBV12-4|-|few
TGTGCCAGCAGTCCCAGTCCCGGGCAAACTTGGGACGAGCAGTACTTC
CASSPSPGQTWDEQYF
>TRBJ1-1|14|TRBV11-2|TRBD1|few
TGTGCCAGCAGCTGGACAGGGACGGGCTCTGAAGCTTTCTTT
CASSWTGTGSEAFF
>TRBJ1-6|13|TRBV7-2|-|few
TGTGCCAGCAGCTTCCAGGGGAATTCACCCCTCCACTTT
CASSFQGNSPLHF
>TRBJ1-5|15|TRBV6-2/TRBV6-3|-|-
TGTGCCAGCAGTTACCCGGGACTTAGCAATCAGCCCCAGCATTTT
CASSYPGLSNQPQHF
>TRBJ1-1|12|TRBV5-1|-|few
TGCGCCTCCGACCCGGTGAACACTGAAGCTTTCTTT
CASDPVNTEAFF
>TRBJ2-2|16|TRBV28|TRBD2|many
TGTGCCAGCACAAAAAGACTAGCGGGAGGGACCGGGGAGCTGTTTTTT
CASTKRLAGGTGELFF
>TRBJ2-5|14|TRBV11-2|-|few
TGTGCCAGCAGCCTTGGACCGACTCAAGAGACCCAGTACTTC
CASSLGPTQETQYF
>TRBJ2-4|12|TRBV12-3/TRBV12-4|-|few
TGTGCCAGCAGCGACCAGAAAAACATTCAGTACTTC
CASSDQKNIQYF
>TRBJ2-3|16|TRBV7-2|TRBD2|-
TGTGCCAGCAGCACGACTAGCGGGGGGCCAGGGGATACGCAGTATTTT
CASSTTSGGPGDTQYF
>TRBJ2-5|16|TRBV6-1|-|-
TGTGCCAGCACGAGGCGCCAGGGACAAAACTTAGAGACCCAGTACTTC
CASTRRQGQNLETQYF
>TRBJ2-4|19|TRBV7-7|TRBD1|-
TGTGCCCGCAGTTCCGGACAGGGGTTACGTCTTTTAGCCAAAAACATTCAGTACTTC
CARSSGQGLRLLAKNIQYF
>TRBJ2-2|12|TRBV29-1|-|many
TGCAGCGTTTCCCTAGCTATCGGGGAGCTGTTTTTT
CSVSLAIGELFF
>TRBJ2-7|16|TRBV7-2|TRBD1|-
TGTGCCAGCAGCCGTGTGGGCAGGGGGCTCTACTACGAGCAGTACTTC
CASSRVGRGLYYEQYF
>TRBJ2-7|14|TRBV5-5|TRBD1|-
TGTGCCAGCAGCCGGGACAGGGATTCCTACGAGCAGTACTTC
CASSRDRDSYEQYF
>TRBJ1-2|13|TRBV10-3|-|few
TGTGCCATCAGTGATAACAGGAACAAGGGCTACACCTTC
CAISDNRNKGYTF
>TRBJ2-3|12|TRBV12-3/TRBV12-4|-|-
TGTGCCAGCACCCTTGGGGGGGGCACGCAGTATTTT
CASTLGGGTQYF
>TRBJ1-2|13|TRBV4-2|TRBD1|-
TGTGCCAGCAGCTATGGGGACAGGAGGGGCTACACCTTC
CASSYGDRRGYTF
>TRBJ2-7|15|TRBV20-1|-|few
TGCAGTGCTACTTACGGGGCATTCGCGGGGTACGAGCAGTACTTC
CSATYGAFAGYEQYF
>TRBJ2-5|13|TRBV4-1|-|-
TGCGCCAGCAGCCAGGGGCTATTGGAGACCCAGTACTTC
CASSQGLLETQYF
>TRBJ2-2|15|TRBV2|-|-
TGTGCCAGCAGTGAATCGGCCGTAAACACCGGGGAGCTGTTTTTT
CASSESAVNTGELFF
>TRBJ1-6|15|TRBV4-2|-|-
TGTGCCAGCAGCCAAGTAGCACGGGGAGATTCACCCCTCCACTTT
CASSQVARGDSPLHF
>TRBJ2-3|16|TRBV7-2|TRBD2|-
TGTGCCAGCAGCTTAGGAGCTAGCGGGGGGGCCCGTACGCAGTATTTT
CASSLGASGGARTQYF
>TRBJ2-5|14|TRBV12-3/TRBV12-4|-|-
TGTGCCAGTCGTGGAGGGGTATATCAAGAGACCCAGTACTTC
CASRGGVYQETQYF
>TRBJ2-7|14|TRBV20-1|TRBD2|many
TGCAGTGCTAGTCCTAGCGGGAGAGGCTACGAGCAGTACTTC
CSASPSGRGYEQYF
>TRBJ2-2|15|TRBV5-1|TRBD1|-
TGCGCCAGCAGCGCCCAGGGGGCTATCTCCGGGGAGCTGTTTTTT
CASSAQGAISGELFF
>TRBJ2-1|12|TRBV19|-|-
TGTGCCAGTAGTATAGGTTGGACTGAGCAGTTCTTC
CASSIGWTEQFF
>TRBJ1-1|14|TRBV4-3|-|-
TGCGCCAGCAGCCAAGACTGGGGGACCGGTGAAGCTTTCTTT
CASSQDWGTGEAFF
>TRBJ2-7|12|TRBV10-3|TRBD1|-
TGTGCCAACAGGGGGGTTTTCTACGAGCAGTACTTC
CANRGVFYEQYF
>TRBJ1-4|15|TRBV20-1|TRBD1|-
TGCAGTGCTATCGCCGACAGGGGGCTGGCTGAAAAACTGTTTTTT
CSAIADRGLAEKLFF
>TRBJ1-2|17|TRBV29-1|-|-
TGCAGCGTTGACGTGGGCTTGATGAGGGCCCCTAACTATGGCTACACCTTC
CSVDVGLMRAPNYGYTF
>TRBJ2-3|17|TRBV14|TRBD2|-
TGTGCCAGCAGCCAAGGGACTAGTTGGTTGGCCCCAGATACGCAGTATTTT
CASSQGTSWLAPDTQYF
>TRBJ2-2|12|TRBV12-3/TRBV12-4|-|many
TGTGCCAGCAGTTTAGCGCCCGAGGAGCTGTTTTTT
CASSLAPEELFF
>TRBJ1-5|14|TRBV5-1|TRBD1|-
TGCGCCAGCAGCTTAGGGACAGTGGGACAGCCCCAGCATTTT
CASSLGTVGQPQHF
>TRBJ2-2|16|TRBV12-3/TRBV12-4|-|many
TGTGCCAGCAGCTTACTGCCCCGAGGGAACACCGGGGAGCTGTTTTTT
CASSLLPRGNTGELFF
>TRBJ2-1|14|TRBV5-1|TRBD2|once
TGCGCCAGCAGCTGGCGGGAGGGCCTTGGTGAGCAGTTCTTC
CASSWREGLGEQFF
>TRBJ1-5|17|TRBV7-9|-|few
TGTGCCAGCAGCCCCGGCCCGACAGGAGGGAGCAATCAGCCCCAGCATTTT
CASSPGPTGGSNQPQHF
>TRBJ2-2|17|TRBV3-1|-|many
TGTGCCAGCAGCCAAATCCCCCTTAGATCGAACACCGGGGAGCTGTTTTTT
CASSQIPLRSNTGELFF
>TRBJ2-5|15|TRBV20-1|TRBD1|few
TGCAGTGCTAGTCCCCTCGGGACAGGGTATGAGACCCAGTACTTC
CSASPLGTGYETQYF
>TRBJ2-3|15|TRBV4-2|TRBD2|few
TGTGCCAGCAGCCAAGATGCGCTAGCGGGAGATACGCAGTATTTT
CASSQDALAGDTQYF
>TRBJ1-6|14|TRBV7-2|TRBD1|few
TGTGCCAGCAGCGAGGGACAGTGGGTCTCACCCCTCCACTTT
CASSEGQWVSPLHF
>TRBJ2-2|9|TRBV6-2/TRBV6-3|-|few
TGTGCCACCGACGGGGAGCTGTTTTTT
CATDGELFF
>TRBJ2-3|15|TRBV2|TRBD1|-
TGTGCCAGCAGCGCAGGGGGCTACAGGACAGATACGCAGTATTTT
CASSAGGYRTDTQYF
>TRBJ1-2|15|TRBV5-1|-|few
TGCGCCAGCAGCGCCAGGGAATGGGGGACCTATGGCTACACCTTC
CASSAREWGTYGYTF
>TRBJ1-5|15|TRBV5-1|-|few
TGCGCCAGCAGCTCGGATGGGCAGCTAAATCAGCCCCAGCATTTT
CASSSDGQLNQPQHF